This record concerns one T cell receptor (beta chain) sequence. Its target is unknown. V gave up 6 bases and J gave up 7 bases; unmatched junction bases: 8. The V gene's germline CDR1 is SGHTA and CDR2 FQGNSA. The CDR3 totals 14 residues. The sample originates from a study of T cells after yellow fever vaccination. The study, taken as a whole, reports: Compared with primary, the secondary response was weaker and peaked at day 5, not 15.

In making TCR cDNA, 5'RACE template switching added a universal primer site and UMIs to it. TCRdb reprocessed the 5' RACE reads via MiXCR and lists one record per CDR3 protein. Among some 600,000 distinct CDR3 sequences listed, roughly an eighth were seen once. The specimen was PBMCs, collected on the day of the yellow fever booster vaccination. This TCR was sampled from a man younger than 40 who received the YFV17D yellow fever vaccine. The rearrangement links TRBV7-2 to TRBJ2-1, with 8 nucleotides matching TRBD2. CDR3 DNA sequence: TGTGCCAGCAGTCACAGCGGGAGTCTGAATGAGCAGTTCTTC. Its protein is CASSHSGSLNEQFF.